Below, 6 T cell receptor beta chains from the same sample are listed, as sequenced in a study of blood T cell repertoires in COVID-19. The assay was immunoSEQ multiplex PCR, and TCRdb's table has in-frame clones only and misses some. The top ten hold over 2.5% of the sample, which has 110,000 to 150,000 clones, 85% seen once. The sequenced sample consisted of peripheral blood. The receptors come from a man aged 50-60 years with acute or convalescent COVID-19.

Only one count was recorded for this clone. The V and J genes are TRBV3-1 (or the pseudogene TRBV3-2) and TRBJ2-5, with 12 positions matching TRBD1. CDR3 size: 15 residues. CDR1 is LGHDT, CDR2 YNNKEL, per germline (reference sequence). V trimming: 5 bases; J trimming: 6 bases; junction bases outside the gene matches: 7. In nucleotides, the CDR3 is TGTGCCAGCAGCTATGGGACAGGGGGCATGAAGACCCAGTACTTC. This codes for CASSYGTGGMKTQYF.

The V call is TRBV15, the J call TRBJ2-1; 8 positions agree with TRBD2. Germline loops: CDR1 LNHNV, CDR2 YYDKDF (reference sequence). The V gene end was trimmed by 8 bases and the J gene end by 0 bases; junction bases not matched to a gene: 3. This CDR3 has 14 amino acids. The CDR3 bases are TGTGCCACCTCTAGCGGGCCCTCCTACAATGAGCAGTTCTTC. It yields the protein CATSSGPSYNEQFF.

The chain uses TRBV7-8 and TRBJ2-5, with D unresolved. The CDR3 spans 15 residues. Germline V CDR1 and CDR2: SGHVS, FQNEAQ. Between the trimmed V and J ends, which lost 2 bases and 5 bases, there was a span of 15 bases. The CDR3 coding sequence is TGTGCCAGCAGCTTATTCACGGGTCCGAGGGAGACCCAGTACTTC. It codes for CASSLFTGPRETQYF.

V is TRBV18 and J is TRBJ1-3; no definite D call. This CDR3 has 15 amino acids. Trimming took off 0 bases at V and 2 bases at J, with 8 bases between the two ends. The germline gives CDR1 KGHSH, CDR2 LQKENI. The CDR3: CASSPPSTPGNTIYF. The CDR3 bases are TGTGCCAGCTCACCACCGAGCACCCCTGGAAACACCATATATTTT.

The chain couples TRBV7-9 to TRBJ2-7; 9 nucleotides align to TRBD2. CDR1 is SEHNR and CDR2 is FQNEAQ in the germline V gene (reference sequence). After removal of 4 bases from V and 3 bases from J, the junction contained 4 bases not matched to a gene. CDR3 length: 14 amino acids. The CDR3 sequence is CASSYSGSGYEQYF. The DNA for the CDR3 is TGTGCCAGCAGCTATAGCGGGAGTGGCTACGAGCAGTACTTC. Filled out from reference TRBV7-9 and TRBJ2-7, the complete variable domain reads DTGVSQNPRHKITKRGQNVTFRCDPISEHNRLYWYRQTLGQGPEFLTYFQNEAQLEKSRLLSDRFSAERPKGSFSTLEIQRTEQGDSAMYLCASSYSGSGYEQYFGPGTRLTVT.

This clone appeared a few times. The J gene is TRBJ2-1, the V gene TRBV7-2, with 15 bases that match TRBD2. Germline assignment: CDR1 SGHTA and CDR2 FQGNSA. The CDR3 runs 17 residues. V lost 4 bases and J lost 4; bases outside the gene matches: 5. CDR3 residues: CASSWGLAGGGYNEQFF. CDR3 sequence (DNA): TGTGCCAGCAGCTGGGGACTAGCGGGAGGTGGTTACAATGAGCAGTTCTTC.